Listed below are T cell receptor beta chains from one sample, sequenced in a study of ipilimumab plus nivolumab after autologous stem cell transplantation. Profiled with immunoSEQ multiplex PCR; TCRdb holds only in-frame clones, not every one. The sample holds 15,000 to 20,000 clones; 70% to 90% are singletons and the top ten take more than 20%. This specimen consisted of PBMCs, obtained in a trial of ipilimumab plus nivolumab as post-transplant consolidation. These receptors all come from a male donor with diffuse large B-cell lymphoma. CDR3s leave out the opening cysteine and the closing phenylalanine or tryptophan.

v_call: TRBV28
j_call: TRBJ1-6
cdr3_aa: ASSPDYRALNSPLH

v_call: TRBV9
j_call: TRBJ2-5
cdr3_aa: ASSATGVQETQY

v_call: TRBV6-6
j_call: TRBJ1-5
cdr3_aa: ASSYRQPSRNQPQH

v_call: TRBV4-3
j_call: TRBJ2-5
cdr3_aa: ASSQGGGETQY

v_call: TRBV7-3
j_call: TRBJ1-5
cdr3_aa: ASASGGNQPQH

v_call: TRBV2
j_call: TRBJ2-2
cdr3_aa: ASGSIAGSTGELF

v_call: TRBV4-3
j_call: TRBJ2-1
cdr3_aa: ASSQDLSGAGNEQF

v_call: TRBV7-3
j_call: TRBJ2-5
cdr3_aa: ASSSQTGGYETQY

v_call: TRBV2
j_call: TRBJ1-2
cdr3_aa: ASRAVTLAYGYT

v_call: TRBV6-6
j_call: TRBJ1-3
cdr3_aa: ASSYGTGGNTIY

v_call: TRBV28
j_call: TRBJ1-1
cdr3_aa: ASVRVTEAF

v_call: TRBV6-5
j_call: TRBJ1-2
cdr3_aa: ASSYSANNGYT

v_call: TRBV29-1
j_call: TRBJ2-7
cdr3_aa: SVGDTYWEQY

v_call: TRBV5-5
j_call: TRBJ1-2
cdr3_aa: ASSWTGAGGYT

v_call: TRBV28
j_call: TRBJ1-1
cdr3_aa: ASGYRAGDSEAF

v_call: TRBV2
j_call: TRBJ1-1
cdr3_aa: ASSERGQEAF

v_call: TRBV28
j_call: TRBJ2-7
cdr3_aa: ASKERDYEQY

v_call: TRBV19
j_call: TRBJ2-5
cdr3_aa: ATSDRGRQETQY

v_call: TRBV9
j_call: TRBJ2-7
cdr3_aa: ASSFGGTSYEQY

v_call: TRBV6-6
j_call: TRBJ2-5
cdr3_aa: ASSSSGTERRETQY

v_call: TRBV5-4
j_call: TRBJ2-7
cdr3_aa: ASSLDRDREQY

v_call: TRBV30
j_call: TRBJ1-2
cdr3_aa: AWSDGRPDT

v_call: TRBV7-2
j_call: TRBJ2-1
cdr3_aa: ASSLGFGASSYNEQF

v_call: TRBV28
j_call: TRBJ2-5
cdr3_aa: ASSLDRTDRETQY

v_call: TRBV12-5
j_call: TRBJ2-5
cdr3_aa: ASGGQGRETQY

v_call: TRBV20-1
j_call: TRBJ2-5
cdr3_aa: SAREGETQY

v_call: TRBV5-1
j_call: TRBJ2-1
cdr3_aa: ASSGAGPAGYEQF

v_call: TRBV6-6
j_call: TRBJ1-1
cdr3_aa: ASSPESTEAF

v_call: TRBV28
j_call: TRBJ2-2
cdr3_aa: ASSLPNTGELF

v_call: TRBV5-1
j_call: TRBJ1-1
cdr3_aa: ASSAGRGEREAF

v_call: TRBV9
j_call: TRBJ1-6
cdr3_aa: ASSVGQGNSPLH

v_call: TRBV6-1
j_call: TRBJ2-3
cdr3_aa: ASSFATRTDTQY

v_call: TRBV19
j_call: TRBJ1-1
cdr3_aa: ASSRWGSLNTEAF

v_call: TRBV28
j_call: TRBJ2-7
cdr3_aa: ASSPSSSGLARYSL

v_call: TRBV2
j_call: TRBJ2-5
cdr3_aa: ASSLLETQY

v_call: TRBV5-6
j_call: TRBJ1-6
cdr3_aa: ASSLDRRYNSPLH

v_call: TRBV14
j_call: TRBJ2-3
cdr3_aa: ASSQAWGGQGTDTQY

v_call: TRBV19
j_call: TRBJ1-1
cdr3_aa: ASSIDRYYRGWTEAF

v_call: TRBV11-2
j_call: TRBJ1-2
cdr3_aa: ASSSDRGRGQGGYT

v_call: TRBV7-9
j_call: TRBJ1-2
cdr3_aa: ASSLARRGKGGYT

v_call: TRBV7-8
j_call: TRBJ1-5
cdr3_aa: ASSLGRAVLGNQPQH

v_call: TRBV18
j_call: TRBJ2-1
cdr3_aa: ASSPQGALNEQF

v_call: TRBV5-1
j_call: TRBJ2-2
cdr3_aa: ASSLWTSGGVGGELF